This T cell receptor (beta chain) was identified in a study of Tregs in tolerant kidney transplant recipients. V lost 5 bases, J lost 1 base, and 6 bases stayed unmatched. This CDR3 has 15 amino acids. Germline loops: CDR1 SGHTA, CDR2 FQGNSA. The data were produced by immunoSEQ multiplex PCR, yet TCRdb's version contains in-frame clones alone and is incomplete. There are tens of thousands of clones in the sample; 80% to 95% occur only once, and around 0.45% lies in the top ten. Unstimulated regulatory T cells (CD4+CD25+CD127-), CD4+CD25- non-regulatory cells, CD4 and CD8 cells were FACS-sorted from thawed PBMCs.

This chain uses TRBV7-2 with TRBJ2-3, with TRBD1 matching over 7 bases. The source is a human donor who received a combined kidney and bone marrow transplant. The sequenced sample was CD4+ T cells from blood, obtained before the transplant. CDR3 protein: CASSRSGQGTDTQYF. The CDR3 coding sequence is TGTGCCAGCAGCCGATCAGGACAGGGCACAGATACGCAGTATTTT.